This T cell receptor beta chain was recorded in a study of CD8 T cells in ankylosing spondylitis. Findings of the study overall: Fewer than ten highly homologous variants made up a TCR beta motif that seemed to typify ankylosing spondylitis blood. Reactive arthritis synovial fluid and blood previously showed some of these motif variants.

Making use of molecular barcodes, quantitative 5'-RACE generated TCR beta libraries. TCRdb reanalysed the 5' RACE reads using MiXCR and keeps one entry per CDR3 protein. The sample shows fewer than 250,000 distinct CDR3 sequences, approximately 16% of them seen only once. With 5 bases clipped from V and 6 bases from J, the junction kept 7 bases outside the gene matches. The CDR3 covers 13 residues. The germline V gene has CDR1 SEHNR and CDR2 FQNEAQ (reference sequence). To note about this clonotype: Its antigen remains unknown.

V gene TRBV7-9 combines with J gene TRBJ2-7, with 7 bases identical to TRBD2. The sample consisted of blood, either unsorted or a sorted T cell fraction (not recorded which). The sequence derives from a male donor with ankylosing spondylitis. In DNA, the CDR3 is TGTGCCAGCAGCCCCCGACTAGCTCTCGAGCAGTACTTC. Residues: CASSPRLALEQYF.